The T cell receptor beta chain under discussion was sequenced for a study of monozygotic twins with inflammatory bowel disease. Study conclusions and caveats: Especially with disease activity, IBD patients shared fewer clonotypes with others than healthy twins did.

This CDR3 spans 14 amino acids. Germline lookup yields CDR1 SEHNR and CDR2 FQNEAQ (reference sequence). Per individual sample, eight separate reactions were used to make cDNA. From its re-call of the 5' RACE reads, TCRdb lists each CDR3 protein once, without DNA. The repertoire table contains 300,000 to 400,000 distinct CDR3 sequences. In regard to this clonotype: Its antigen remains unidentified.

Sequences were obtained from blood. This sequence was found in a human donor with ulcerative colitis or Crohn's disease, or a healthy co-twin of an affected twin (not recorded which). The chain employs TRBV7-9 and TRBJ2-7; the TRBD1 assignment by TCRdb is unverifiable without DNA. CDR3 protein: CASSLVGALDEQYF. The whole variable domain, filled in from reference TRBV7-9 and TRBJ2-7, reads DTGVSQNPRHKITKRGQNVTFRCDPISEHNRLYWYRQTLGQGPEFLTYFQNEAQLEKSRLLSDRFSAERPKGSFSTLEIQRTEQGDSAMYLCASSLVGALDEQYFGPGTRLTVT.